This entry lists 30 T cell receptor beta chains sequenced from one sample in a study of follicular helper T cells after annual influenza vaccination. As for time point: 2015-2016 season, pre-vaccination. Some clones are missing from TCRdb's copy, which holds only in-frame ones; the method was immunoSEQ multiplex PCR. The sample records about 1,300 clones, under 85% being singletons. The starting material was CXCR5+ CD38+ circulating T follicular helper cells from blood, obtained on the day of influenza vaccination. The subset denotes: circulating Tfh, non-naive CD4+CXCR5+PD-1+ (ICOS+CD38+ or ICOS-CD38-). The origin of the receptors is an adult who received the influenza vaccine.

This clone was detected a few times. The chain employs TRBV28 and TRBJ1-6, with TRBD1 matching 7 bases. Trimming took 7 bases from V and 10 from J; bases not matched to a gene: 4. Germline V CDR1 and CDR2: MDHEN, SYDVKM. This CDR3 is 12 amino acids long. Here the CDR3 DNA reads TGTGCCAGCAACAGGGGAGGGTCACCCCTCCACTTT. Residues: CASNRGGSPLHF.

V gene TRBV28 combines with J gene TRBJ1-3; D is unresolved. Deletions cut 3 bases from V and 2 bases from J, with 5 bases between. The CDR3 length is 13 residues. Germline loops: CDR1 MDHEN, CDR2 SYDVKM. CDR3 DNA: TGTGCCAGCAGTTTGTTTGCTGGAAACACCATATATTTT. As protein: CASSLFAGNTIYF.

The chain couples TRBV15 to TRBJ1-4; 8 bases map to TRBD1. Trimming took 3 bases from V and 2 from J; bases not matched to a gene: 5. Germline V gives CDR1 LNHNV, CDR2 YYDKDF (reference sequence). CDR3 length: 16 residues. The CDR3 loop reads CATSRAGGNTNEKLFF. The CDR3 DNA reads TGTGCCACCAGCAGGGCAGGGGGCAATACTAATGAAAAACTGTTTTTT.

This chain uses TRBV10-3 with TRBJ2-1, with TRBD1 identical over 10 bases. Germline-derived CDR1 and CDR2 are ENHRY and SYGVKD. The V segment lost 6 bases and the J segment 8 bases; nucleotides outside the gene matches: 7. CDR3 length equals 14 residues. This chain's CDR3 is CAIRRDRGTDEQFF. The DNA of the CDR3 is TGTGCCATCAGGAGGGACAGGGGCACGGATGAGCAGTTCTTC.

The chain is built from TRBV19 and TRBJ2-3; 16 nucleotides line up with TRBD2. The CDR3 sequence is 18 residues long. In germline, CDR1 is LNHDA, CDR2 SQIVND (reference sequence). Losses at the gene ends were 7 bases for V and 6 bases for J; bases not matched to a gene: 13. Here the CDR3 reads CASNAGTSGGAVSDTQYF. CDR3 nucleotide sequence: TGTGCCAGTAACGCAGGGACTAGCGGGGGGGCTGTGTCGGATACGCAGTATTTT. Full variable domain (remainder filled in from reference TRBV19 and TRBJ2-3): DGGITQSPKYLFRKEGQNVTLSCEQNLNHDAMYWYRQDPGQGLRLIYYSQIVNDFQKGDIAEGYSVSREKKESFPLTVTSAQKNPTAFYLCASNAGTSGGAVSDTQYFGPGTRLTVL.

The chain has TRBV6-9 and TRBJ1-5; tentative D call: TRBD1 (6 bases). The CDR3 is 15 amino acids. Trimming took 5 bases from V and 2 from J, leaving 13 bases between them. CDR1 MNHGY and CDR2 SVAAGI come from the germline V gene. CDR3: CASSIGGGGNQPQHF. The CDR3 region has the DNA TGTGCCAGCAGTATAGGGGGTGGCGGCAATCAGCCCCAGCATTTT.

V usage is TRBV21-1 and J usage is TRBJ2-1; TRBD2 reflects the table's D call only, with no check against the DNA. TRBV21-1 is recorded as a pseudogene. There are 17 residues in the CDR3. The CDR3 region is CASSRSLLHHSDNEQFF. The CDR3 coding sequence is TGTGCCAGCAGTCGCTCGCTACTACACCATTCCGACAATGAGCAGTTCTTC.

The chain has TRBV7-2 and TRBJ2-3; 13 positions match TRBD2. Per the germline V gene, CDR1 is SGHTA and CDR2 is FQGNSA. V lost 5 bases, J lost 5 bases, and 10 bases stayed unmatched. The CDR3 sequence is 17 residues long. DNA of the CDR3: TGTGCCAGCAGCCGTCGAACGCGGACTAGCGGGGGAGATACGCAGTATTTT. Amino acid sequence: CASSRRTRTSGGDTQYF.

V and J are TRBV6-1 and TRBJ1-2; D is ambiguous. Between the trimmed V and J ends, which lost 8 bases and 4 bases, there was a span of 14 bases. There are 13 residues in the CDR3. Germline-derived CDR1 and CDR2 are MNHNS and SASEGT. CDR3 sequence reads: CASRSDGIYGYTF. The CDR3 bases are TGTGCCAGCCGTTCTGACGGTATCTATGGCTACACCTTC.

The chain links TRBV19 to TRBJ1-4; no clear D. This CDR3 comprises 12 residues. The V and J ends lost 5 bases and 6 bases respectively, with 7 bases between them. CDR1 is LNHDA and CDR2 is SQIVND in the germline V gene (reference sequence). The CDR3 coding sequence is TGTGCCAGTAGTCTCTTATATGAAAAACTGTTTTTT. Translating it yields CASSLLYEKLFF.

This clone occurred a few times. This chain's CDR3 is CASSIERGGEQYF. The CDR3 nucleotides read TGTGCCAGTAGTATAGAACGAGGGGGCGAGCAGTACTTC. The V gene is TRBV19, the J gene TRBJ2-7; D perhaps matches TRBD1 (6 bases). The CDR3 is 13 residues long. CDR1 LNHDA and CDR2 SQIVND come from the germline V gene (reference sequence). The germline V and J ends were trimmed by 0 bases and 6 bases, with 9 bases remaining between them.

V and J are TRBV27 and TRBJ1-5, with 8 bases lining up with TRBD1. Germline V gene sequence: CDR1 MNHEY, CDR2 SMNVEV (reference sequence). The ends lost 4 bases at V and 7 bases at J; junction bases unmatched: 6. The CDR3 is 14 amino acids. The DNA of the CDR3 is TGTGCCAGCAGTTCCCAGGGGGCGAGGCAGCCCCAGCATTTT. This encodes CASSSQGARQPQHF.

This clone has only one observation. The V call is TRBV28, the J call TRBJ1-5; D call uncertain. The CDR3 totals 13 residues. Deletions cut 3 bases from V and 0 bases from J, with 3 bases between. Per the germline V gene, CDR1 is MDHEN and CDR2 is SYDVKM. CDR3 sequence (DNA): TGTGCCAGCAGTTTGACTAGCAATCAGCCCCAGCATTTT. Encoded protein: CASSLTSNQPQHF.

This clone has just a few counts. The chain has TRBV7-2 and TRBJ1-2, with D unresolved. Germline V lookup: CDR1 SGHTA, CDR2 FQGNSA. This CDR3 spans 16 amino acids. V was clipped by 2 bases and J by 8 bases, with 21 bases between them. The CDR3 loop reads CASSLSFVSVGYGYTF. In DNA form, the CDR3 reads TGTGCCAGCAGCTTATCGTTTGTGTCTGTGGGGTACGGCTACACCTTC.

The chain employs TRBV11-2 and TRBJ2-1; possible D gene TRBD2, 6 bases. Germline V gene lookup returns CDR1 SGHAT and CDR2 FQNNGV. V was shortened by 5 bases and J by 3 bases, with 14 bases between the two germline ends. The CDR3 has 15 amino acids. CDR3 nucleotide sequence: TGTGCCAGCAGCGTAGGGTCCGGGGGCTACAATGAGCAGTTCTTC. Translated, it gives CASSVGSGGYNEQFF.

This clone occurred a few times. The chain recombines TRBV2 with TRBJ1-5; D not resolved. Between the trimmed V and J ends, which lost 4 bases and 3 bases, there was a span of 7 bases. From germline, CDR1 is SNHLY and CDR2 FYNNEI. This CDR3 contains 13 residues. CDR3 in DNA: TGTGCCAGCAGTGGGGCTCACAATCAGCCCCAGCATTTT. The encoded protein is CASSGAHNQPQHF.

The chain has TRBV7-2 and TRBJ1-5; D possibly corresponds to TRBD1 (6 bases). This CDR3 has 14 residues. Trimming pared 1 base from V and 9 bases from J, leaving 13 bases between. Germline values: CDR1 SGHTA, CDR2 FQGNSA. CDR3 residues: CASSLVLTQGPQHF. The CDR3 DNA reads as TGTGCCAGCAGCTTAGTGCTCACACAGGGGCCCCAGCATTTT.

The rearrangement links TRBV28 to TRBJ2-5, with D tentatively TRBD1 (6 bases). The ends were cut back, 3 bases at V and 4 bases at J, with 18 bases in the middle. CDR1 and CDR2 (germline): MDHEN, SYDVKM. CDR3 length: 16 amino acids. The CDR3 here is CASSFGGHRVPETQYF. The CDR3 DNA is TGTGCCAGCAGTTTTGGGGGCCACAGGGTCCCAGAGACCCAGTACTTC.

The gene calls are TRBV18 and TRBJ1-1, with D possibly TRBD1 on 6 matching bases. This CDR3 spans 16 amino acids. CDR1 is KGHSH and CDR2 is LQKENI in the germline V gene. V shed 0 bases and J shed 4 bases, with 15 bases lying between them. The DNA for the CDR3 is TGTGCCAGCTCACCACCGAGGGGGGGGCTAGGCACTGAAGCTTTCTTT. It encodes CASSPPRGGLGTEAFF.

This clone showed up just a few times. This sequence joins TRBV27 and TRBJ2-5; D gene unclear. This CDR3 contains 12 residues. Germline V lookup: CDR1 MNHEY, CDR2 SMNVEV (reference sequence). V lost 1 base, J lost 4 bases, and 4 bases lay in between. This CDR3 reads CASSLWGETQYF. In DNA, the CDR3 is TGTGCCAGCAGTTTATGGGGAGAGACCCAGTACTTC.

The CDR3 DNA sequence: TGTGCCAGCAGTCCACCAGGCAGCTCCGGAAACACCATATATTTT. Translating it yields CASSPPGSSGNTIYF. The chain recombines TRBV7-2 with TRBJ1-3, with D uncertain. There are 15 residues in the CDR3. Germline V CDR1 and CDR2: SGHTA, FQGNSA. With 6 bases removed from V and 4 bases from J, the gap between germline ends came to 16 bases.

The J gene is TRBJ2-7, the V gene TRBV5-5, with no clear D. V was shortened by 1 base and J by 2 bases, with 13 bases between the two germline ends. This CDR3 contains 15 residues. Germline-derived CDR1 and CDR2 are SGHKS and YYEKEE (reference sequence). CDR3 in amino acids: CASSLRAAETYEQYF. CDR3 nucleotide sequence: TGTGCCAGCAGCTTGAGAGCAGCCGAAACCTACGAGCAGTACTTC.

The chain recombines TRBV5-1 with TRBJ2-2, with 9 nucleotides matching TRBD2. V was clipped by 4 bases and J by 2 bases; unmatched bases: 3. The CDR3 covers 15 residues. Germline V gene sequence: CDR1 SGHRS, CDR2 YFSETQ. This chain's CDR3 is CASSETSGNTGELFF. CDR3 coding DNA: TGCGCCAGCAGCGAGACTAGCGGAAACACCGGGGAGCTGTTTTTT.

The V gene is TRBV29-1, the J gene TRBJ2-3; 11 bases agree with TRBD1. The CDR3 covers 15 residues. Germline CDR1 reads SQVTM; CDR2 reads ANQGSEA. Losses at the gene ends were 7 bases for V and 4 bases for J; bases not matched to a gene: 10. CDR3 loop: CSAMSGTGGSDTQYF. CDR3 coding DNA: TGCAGCGCCATGTCCGGGACAGGGGGGTCAGATACGCAGTATTTT.

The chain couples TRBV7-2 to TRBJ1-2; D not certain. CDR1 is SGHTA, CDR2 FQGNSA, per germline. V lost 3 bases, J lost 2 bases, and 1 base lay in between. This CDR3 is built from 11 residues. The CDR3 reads CASSLNYGYTF. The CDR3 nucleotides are TGTGCCAGCAGCTTGAACTATGGCTACACCTTC. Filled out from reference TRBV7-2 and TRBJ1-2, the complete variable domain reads GAGVSQSPSNKVTEKGKDVELRCDPISGHTALYWYRQSLGQGLEFLIYFQGNSAPDKSGLPSDRFSAERTGGSVSTLTIQRTQQEDSAVYLCASSLNYGYTFGSGTRLTVV.

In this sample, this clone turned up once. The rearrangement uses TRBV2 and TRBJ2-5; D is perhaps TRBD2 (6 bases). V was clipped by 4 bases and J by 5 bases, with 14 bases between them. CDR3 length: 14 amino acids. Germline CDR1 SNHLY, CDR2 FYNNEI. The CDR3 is CASSGRVSGETQYF. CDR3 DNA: TGTGCCAGCAGTGGGAGGGTTTCGGGGGAGACCCAGTACTTC.

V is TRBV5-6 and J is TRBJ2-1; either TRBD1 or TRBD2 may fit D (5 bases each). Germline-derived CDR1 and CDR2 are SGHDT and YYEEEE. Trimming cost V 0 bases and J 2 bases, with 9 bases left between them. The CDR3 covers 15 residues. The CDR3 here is CASSLARDAYNEQFF. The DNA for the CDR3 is TGTGCCAGCAGCTTGGCACGGGACGCCTACAATGAGCAGTTCTTC.

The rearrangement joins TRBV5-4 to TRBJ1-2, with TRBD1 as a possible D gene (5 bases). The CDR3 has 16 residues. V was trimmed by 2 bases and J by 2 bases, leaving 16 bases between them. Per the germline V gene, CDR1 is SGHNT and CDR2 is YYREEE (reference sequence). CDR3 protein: CASSFLGAGTNYGYTF. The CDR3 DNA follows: TGTGCCAGCAGCTTTTTAGGGGCAGGGACGAACTATGGCTACACCTTC.

The CDR3 coding sequence is TGTGCCAGCAGCCCAAGAGATAGGGACAGTTCTAACTATGGCTACACCTTC. This gives the protein CASSPRDRDSSNYGYTF. The chain links TRBV7-9 to TRBJ1-2, with TRBD1 matching 7 bases. V lost 5 bases to trimming and J lost 0 bases; unmatched junction nucleotides: 12. The germline V gene has CDR1 SEHNR and CDR2 FQNEAQ (reference sequence). CDR3 size: 17 residues.

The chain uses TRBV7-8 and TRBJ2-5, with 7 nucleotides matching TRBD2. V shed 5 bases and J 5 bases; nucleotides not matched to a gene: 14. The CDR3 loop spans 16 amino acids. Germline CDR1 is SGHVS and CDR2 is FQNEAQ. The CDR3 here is CASSPSRTLARETQYF. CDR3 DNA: TGTGCCAGCAGCCCATCCCGGACACTAGCGCGGGAGACCCAGTACTTC.